The T cell receptor beta chain described here comes from a study of radiotherapy plus CTLA-4 blockade in lung cancer. Turning to the study itself: An objective response was seen in around 19% of patients, and disease control in around 33%. The study, taken as a whole, reports: Once radiotherapy plus ipilimumab had been given, TCR clones derived from tumor expanded in blood.

On this clone: The target antigen is unknown.

Some clones are missing from TCRdb's copy, which holds only in-frame ones; the method was immunoSEQ multiplex PCR. This table has over 80,000 clones, around nine tenths appearing once. Germline CDR1 LNHNV, CDR2 YYDKDF (reference sequence). Trimming removed 0 bases from V and 0 bases from J, with 9 bases in between. The CDR3 loop spans 15 amino acids. This clonotype originated in a human donor with non-small cell lung cancer that progressed on radiotherapy plus ipilimumab. Specimen: peripheral blood, collected from a patient treated with radiotherapy plus ipilimumab. The chain joins TRBV15 to TRBJ2-7; D unclear. For the CDR3, the DNA is TGTGCCACCAGCAGAGATATGGGAAGCTCCTACGAGCAGTACTTC. This gives the protein CATSRDMGSSYEQYF.